The present T cell receptor (beta chain) was sequenced within a study of blood T cell repertoires in COVID-19. Whole-study context: T cells, B-cell-depleted T cells, or PBMCs provided the cDNA or gDNA that served as material.

The table lists this clone with a count of one. Study processing details: Reference gene primers were amplified, and this amplification served to estimate nucleated cell counts. Assay: immunoSEQ multiplex PCR; the TCRdb copy retains only in-frame clones and omits some. V and J calls and clone size are given by that table; D and trimming were obtained from the DNA. The sample has 310,000 or so clones, roughly 87% seen once. Allocation to cohorts depended on clinical history reported by the participants. The CDR3 spans 20 residues. The ends lost 1 base at V and 6 bases at J; junction bases unmatched: 18. Germline V gives CDR1 SGHVS, CDR2 FQNEAQ.

Input material: PBMCs or T cells enriched from blood (not recorded which). The chain recombines TRBV7-8 with TRBJ2-1; 10 nucleotides match TRBD2. The receptor's source is a woman aged 18-29 years who had recovered from COVID-19. The chain's CDR3 is CASSLEGRLAGARISNEQFF. The CDR3 DNA follows: TGTGCCAGCAGCTTAGAAGGGCGGCTAGCGGGAGCCAGGATCTCCAATGAGCAGTTCTTC.